This T cell receptor (beta chain) was profiled in a study of shared clonotypes between healthy human individuals. CDR1 is SGHNT, CDR2 YYREEE, per germline (reference sequence). Trimming stripped 1 base from V and 2 bases from J, with 10 bases between. The CDR3 covers 15 residues. The protocol was immunoSEQ multiplex PCR, while the TCRdb copy is restricted to in-frame clones and leaves out a portion. The sample holds around 2.1 million clones, nearly 97% seen once. Details on this clone: The antigen is undetermined.

Study results and caveats: Some clonotypes were shared by all four sorted-subset donors, while others were not shared. The non-shared ones had lower generation probabilities than the shared ones. Approximately 4.6% of naive CD4 clonotypes were common to a few donors.

The V and J genes are TRBV5-4 and TRBJ1-5, with D perhaps TRBD1 (6 bases). The clonotype comes from a young man in good health. The sequencing sample was made of naive CD4+ T cells sorted from blood. The subset was: CD45RA+ positively selected. CDR3 sequence: CASSLSGVGNQPQHF. DNA for the CDR3: TGTGCCAGCAGCTTGTCAGGGGTGGGCAATCAGCCCCAGCATTTT.